One and the same sample provided the 21 T cell receptor beta chains below, sequenced in a study of read filtering for tumor transcriptome and immune sequencing. Molecular barcoded adaptors covering alpha/delta and beta/gamma chains were used on roughly 400 ng RNA. MiXCR, applied by TCRdb to the reads, yields one record per CDR3 protein. The table records roughly 130,000 distinct CDR3 sequences, approximately 12% of them present only once. Input material: a population of CD138-negative cells sorted from bone marrow. The receptor set was obtained from a donor aged 40 or older with multiple myeloma.

The chain recombines TRBV9 with TRBJ1-6, with D possibly matching TRBD1 (5 bases). Trimming removed 2 bases at V and 5 bases at J, with 8 bases between. The length of the CDR3 is 14 residues. Per the germline V gene, CDR1 is SGDLS and CDR2 is YYNGEE. CDR3 nucleotides: TGTGCCAGCAGCGTGCGGGGCGATAATTCACCCCTCCACTTT. This sequence encodes CASSVRGDNSPLHF.

The rearrangement links TRBV20-1 to TRBJ2-1; D remains ambiguous. Germline CDR1 and CDR2: DFQATT and SNEGSKA (reference sequence). The CDR3 consists of 16 residues. The V gene lost 5 bases and the J gene lost 0 bases, with 17 bases spanning the gap. The CDR3 sequence: CSASAQEISSYNEQFF. The DNA for the CDR3 is TGCAGTGCTTCCGCCCAGGAAATAAGCTCCTACAATGAGCAGTTCTTC.

Concerning this clonotype itself: The junction does not match germline at one end; this may be a read error. The V gene is TRBV7-2, the J gene TRBJ2-3, with D maybe TRBD2 (6 bases). Germline V gives CDR1 SGHTA, CDR2 FQGNSA. The CDR3 spans 14 residues. In DNA, the CDR3 is TGTGCCAGCAGCTTAGCGGGAGGACCAGATACGCTGTATTTT. Protein product: CASSLAGGPDTLYF.

As to this clonotype: It is likely a read error: a sequence one base away is far more abundant. The chain joins TRBV12-3 or TRBV12-4 to TRBJ1-1; TRBD1 matches 8 bases. The CDR3 has 14 amino acids. The CDR3 DNA reads as TGTGCCAGCAGTAAATCGACAGGGGACACTGAAGCTTCCTTT. It translates to CASSKSTGDTEASF.

There are a few counts of this clonotype. V is TRBV4-2 and J is TRBJ2-7, with D unclear. The CDR3 length is 13 residues. The germline V and J ends were trimmed by 0 bases and 4 bases, with 7 bases remaining between them. The V gene's germline CDR1 is LGHNA and CDR2 YNFKEQ. The CDR3 nucleotides read TGTGCCAGCAGCCAAGAATTGGCTTACGAGCAGTACTTC. Translating it yields CASSQELAYEQYF.

The gene calls are TRBV7-2 and TRBJ2-5; D could derive from TRBD1 or TRBD2 (5 bases each). V lost 5 bases to trimming and J lost 2 bases, with 9 bases between them. This CDR3 region has 13 residues. The germline CDR1 and CDR2 sequences are SGHTA and FQGNSA. Here the CDR3 reads CASSRDAQETQYF. The DNA for the CDR3 is TGTGCCAGCAGCCGGGACGCTCAAGAGACCCAGTACTTC.

A word on this clonotype: A much larger clone lies one base from this, so it may be a read error. This sequence joins TRBV5-6 and TRBJ2-5, with 15 bases aligning to TRBD2. Germline CDR1 is SGHDT and CDR2 is YYEEEE. This CDR3 has 15 residues. The CDR3 sequence: CTSSGLAGGQETQYF. CDR3 nucleotides: TGTACCAGCAGCGGACTAGCGGGAGGGCAAGAGACCCAGTACTTC.

This clonotype was observed many times. The CDR3 loop is CASETAMNTEAFF. The CDR3 DNA sequence: TGTGCCAGTGAGACAGCCATGAACACTGAAGCTTTCTTT. The chain carries TRBV6-4 and TRBJ1-1; TRBD1 might be the D (5 bases). The germline V and J ends were trimmed by 9 bases and 0 bases, with 11 bases remaining between them. The CDR3 is made up of 13 amino acids. The germline V gene has CDR1 MRHNA and CDR2 SNTAGT.

In this sample, this clonotype turned up many times. This chain connects TRBV28 to TRBJ2-3, with 7 bases identical to TRBD2. J gave up 2 bases and V 6 bases, and 5 bases lay outside the gene matches. Germline V lookup: CDR1 MDHEN, CDR2 SYDVKM. This CDR3 is 14 amino acids long. CDR3 residues: CASRSGTFTDTQYF. In DNA form, the CDR3 reads TGTGCCAGCAGAAGCGGGACGTTCACAGATACGCAGTATTTT.

Points on this clonotype: This may stem from a read error, because a much larger clone lies one nucleotide away. V is TRBV27 and J is TRBJ2-2; TRBD1 aligns across 7 bases. CDR3 size: 13 residues. Germline loops: CDR1 MNHEY, CDR2 SMNVEV (reference sequence). Unmatched junction bases numbered 3, after V lost 8 bases and J lost 3 bases. CDR3 residues: CASGGQDTGELFF. CDR3 nucleotides: TGTGCCAGCGGCGGACAGGACACCGGGGAGCTGTTTTTT.

This chain links TRBV19 with TRBJ2-2, with a weak D call TRBD1 (6 bases). The CDR3 runs to 14 residues. From germline, CDR1 is LNHDA and CDR2 SQIVND (reference sequence). V gave up 7 bases and J gave up 0 bases, with 9 bases separating them. As DNA, the CDR3 is TGTGCCAGTATGGCAGGGGCGAACACCGGGGAGCTGTTTTTT. Translated, it gives CASMAGANTGELFF. Variable domain in full (rest from reference TRBV19 and TRBJ2-2): DGGITQSPKYLFRKEGQNVTLSCEQNLNHDAMYWYRQDPGQGLRLIYYSQIVNDFQKGDIAEGYSVSREKKESFPLTVTSAQKNPTAFYLCASMAGANTGELFFGEGSRLTVL.

This clonotype appeared a few times. At one of its ends the junction is not consistent with the germline gene, which may arise from a read error. The rearrangement joins TRBV9 to TRBJ2-1; the match to TRBD1 covers 9 bases. CDR3 length equals 15 residues. Germline CDR1 and CDR2: SGDLS and YYNGEE. The CDR3 here is CASSVEDRGYDEQFF. CDR3 nucleotides: TGTGCCAGCAGCGTAGAGGACAGGGGCTACGATGAGCAGTTCTTC. The whole variable domain, remainder taken from reference TRBV9 and TRBJ2-1, is DSGVTQTPKHLITATGQRVTLRCSPRSGDLSVYWYQQSLDQGLQFLIQYYNGEERAKGNILERFSAQQFPDLHSELNLSSLELGDSALYFCASSVEDRGYDEQFFGPGTRLTVL.

The table lists this clonotype with many counts. The J gene is TRBJ2-3, the V gene TRBV5-1; no clear D. The germline gives CDR1 SGHRS, CDR2 YFSETQ. CDR3 length equals 17 residues. Trimming took 1 base from V and 5 from J, leaving 20 bases between them. The CDR3 protein is CASSLSLSSRRGDTQYF. The CDR3 nucleotides are TGCGCCAGCAGCTTGTCCCTTTCATCGAGACGTGGAGATACGCAGTATTTT.

This clonotype was seen at least ten times. The rearrangement links TRBV6-2 or TRBV6-3 to TRBJ2-7; unclear D gene. This CDR3 comprises 13 residues. Germline CDR1 is MNHEY and CDR2 is SVGEGT. CDR3 coding DNA: TGTGTCTCTCGGCAGTGGAGCTCCTACGAGCAGTACTTC. Protein product: CVSRQWSSYEQYF.

This clonotype was seen repeatedly, ten times or more. The chain combines TRBV6-1 with TRBJ2-1; D may be TRBD1 (5 bases). The CDR3 sequence is 11 residues long. Per germline, CDR1 MNHNS and CDR2 SASEGT. Trimming stripped 7 bases from V and 10 bases from J, with 11 bases between. The CDR3 region has the DNA TGTGCCAGCATAGGGGTGGAGGAGCAGTTCTTC. Protein: CASIGVEEQFF.

The chain is built from TRBV7-9 and TRBJ1-4, with 10 bases that match TRBD1. Trimming took 3 bases from V and 8 from J; bases not matched to a gene: 6. Germline lookup yields CDR1 SEHNR and CDR2 FQNEAQ (reference sequence). The CDR3 is made up of 15 amino acids. CDR3 coding DNA: TGTGCCAGCAGCTTGGAGACAGGGGGCGGCGAAAAACTGTTTTTT. It is translated as CASSLETGGGEKLFF.

In the case of this clonotype: This could be a read error, since a much larger clone is one nucleotide away. The CDR3 ends on some other residue instead of the conserved phenylalanine or tryptophan, so this is likely a read error. V is TRBV12-3 or TRBV12-4 and J is TRBJ1-1, with 8 bases lining up with TRBD1. The CDR3 loop spans 15 amino acids. The V and J ends lost 3 bases and 1 base, in that order; junction bases with no gene match: 4. DNA for the CDR3: TGTGCCAGCAGTTTTCACACAGGGGGGAACACTGAAGCTTTCTTA. Amino acids: CASSFHTGGNTEAFL.

This clonotype turned up a few times. The chain combines TRBV7-9 with TRBJ2-3; D unresolved. V was cut by 5 bases and J by 6 bases, with 9 bases left in between. The V gene's germline CDR1 is SEHNR and CDR2 FQNEAQ (reference sequence). CDR3 size: 12 residues. DNA for the CDR3: TGTGCCAGCAGCCCCCAGCAGGATACGCAGTATTTT. It codes for CASSPQQDTQYF.

This clonotype was found many times. The chain is built from TRBV6-6 and TRBJ1-2, with TRBD1 identical over 7 bases. This CDR3 is built from 17 residues. Germline V gene data show CDR1 as MNHNY and CDR2 as SVGAGI (reference sequence). The V segment lost 5 bases and the J segment 0 bases; nucleotides outside the gene matches: 12. CDR3 in DNA: TGTGCCAGCAGTACCAGGGGGACAGCAGCTACTAACTATGGCTACACCTTC. It yields the protein CASSTRGTAATNYGYTF.

This clonotype was detected ten times or more. The chain links TRBV2 to TRBJ1-1; D remains ambiguous. The CDR3 loop spans 13 amino acids. The V gene lost 4 bases and the J gene lost 0 bases, with 6 bases spanning the gap. Germline-derived CDR1 and CDR2 are SNHLY and FYNNEI. CDR3 sequence (DNA): TGTGCCAGCAGTGGAGGGTTGAACACTGAAGCTTTCTTT. The encoded protein is CASSGGLNTEAFF. Variable domain in full (rest from reference TRBV2 and TRBJ1-1): EPEVTQTPSHQVTQMGQEVILRCVPISNHLYFYWYRQILGQKVEFLVSFYNNEISEKSEIFDDQFSVERPDGSNFTLKIRSTKLEDSAMYFCASSGGLNTEAFFGQGTRLTVV.

This clonotype was recorded at least ten times. This sequence joins TRBV6-5 and TRBJ1-5; the D is unclear. Trimming cost V 8 bases and J 3 bases, with 8 bases left between them. The germline V gene has CDR1 MNHEY and CDR2 SVGAGI. The CDR3 has 12 amino acids. The CDR3 protein is CASGNLNQPQHF. The CDR3 nucleotides are TGTGCCAGCGGAAATCTCAATCAGCCCCAGCATTTT.